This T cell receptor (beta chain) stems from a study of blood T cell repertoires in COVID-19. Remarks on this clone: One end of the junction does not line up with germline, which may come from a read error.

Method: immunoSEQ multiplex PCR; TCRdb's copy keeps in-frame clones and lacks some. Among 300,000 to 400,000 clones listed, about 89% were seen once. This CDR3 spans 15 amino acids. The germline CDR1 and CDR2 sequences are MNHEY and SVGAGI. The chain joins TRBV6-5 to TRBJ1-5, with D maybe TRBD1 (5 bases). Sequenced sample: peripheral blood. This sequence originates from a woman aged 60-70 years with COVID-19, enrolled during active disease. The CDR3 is CATRRLGGVNQLQHF. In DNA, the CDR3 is TGTGCCACCCGAAGGCTGGGAGGGGTTAATCAGCTCCAGCATTTT.